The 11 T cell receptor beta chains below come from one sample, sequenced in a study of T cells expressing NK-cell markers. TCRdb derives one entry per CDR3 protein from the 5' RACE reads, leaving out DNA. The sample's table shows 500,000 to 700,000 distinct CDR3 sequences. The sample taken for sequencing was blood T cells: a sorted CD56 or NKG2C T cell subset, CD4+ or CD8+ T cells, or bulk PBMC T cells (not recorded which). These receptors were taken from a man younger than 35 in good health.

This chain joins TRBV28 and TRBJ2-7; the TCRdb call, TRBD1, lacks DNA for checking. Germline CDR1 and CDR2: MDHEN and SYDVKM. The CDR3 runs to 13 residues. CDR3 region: CASNPTAIYEQYF.

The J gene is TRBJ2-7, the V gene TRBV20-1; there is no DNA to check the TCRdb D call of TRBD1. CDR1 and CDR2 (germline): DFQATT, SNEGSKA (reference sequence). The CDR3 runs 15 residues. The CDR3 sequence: CSARGGGLRAYEQYF.

The CDR3: CASRRAPGTSVYNEQFF. The chain joins TRBV28 to TRBJ2-1; TCRdb reports TRBD2, a call that lacks DNA to check it against. CDR3 length: 17 residues. Germline V lookup: CDR1 MDHEN, CDR2 SYDVKM.

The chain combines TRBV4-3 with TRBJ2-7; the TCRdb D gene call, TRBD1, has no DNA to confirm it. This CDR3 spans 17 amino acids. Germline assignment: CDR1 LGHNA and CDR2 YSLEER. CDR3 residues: CASSQDTGGQGVYEQYF.

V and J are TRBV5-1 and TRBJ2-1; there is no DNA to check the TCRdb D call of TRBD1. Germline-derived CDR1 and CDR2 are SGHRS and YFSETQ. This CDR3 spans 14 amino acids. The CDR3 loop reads CASSWAGGLDEQFF. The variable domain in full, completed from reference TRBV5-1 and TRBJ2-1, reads KAGVTQTPRYLIKTRGQQVTLSCSPISGHRSVSWYQQTPGQGLQFLFEYFSETQRNKGNFPGRFSGRQFSNSRSEMNVSTLELGDSALYLCASSWAGGLDEQFFGPGTRLTVL.

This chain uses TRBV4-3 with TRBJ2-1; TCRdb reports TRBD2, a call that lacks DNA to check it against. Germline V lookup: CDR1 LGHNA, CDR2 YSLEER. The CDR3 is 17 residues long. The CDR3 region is CASSQEGSGSGYNEQFF.

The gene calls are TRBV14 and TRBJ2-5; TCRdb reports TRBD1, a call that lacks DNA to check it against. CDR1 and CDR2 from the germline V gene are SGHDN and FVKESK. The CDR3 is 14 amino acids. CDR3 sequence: CASNPSRERETQYF. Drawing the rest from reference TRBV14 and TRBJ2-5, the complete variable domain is EAGVTQFPSHSVIEKGQTVTLRCDPISGHDNLYWYRRVMGKEIKFLLHFVKESKQDESGMPNNRFLAERTGGTYSTLKVQPAELEDSGVYFCASNPSRERETQYFGPGTRLLVL.

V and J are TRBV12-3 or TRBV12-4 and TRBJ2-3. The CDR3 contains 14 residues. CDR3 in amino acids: CASSLGSDTDTQYF.

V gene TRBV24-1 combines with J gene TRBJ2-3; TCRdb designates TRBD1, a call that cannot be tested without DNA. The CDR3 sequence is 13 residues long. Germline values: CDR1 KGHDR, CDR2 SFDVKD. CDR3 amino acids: CATSDPLGDTQYF.

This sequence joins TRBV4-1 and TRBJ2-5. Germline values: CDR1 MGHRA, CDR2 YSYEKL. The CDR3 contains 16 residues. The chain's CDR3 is CASSQVDPVPQETQYF.

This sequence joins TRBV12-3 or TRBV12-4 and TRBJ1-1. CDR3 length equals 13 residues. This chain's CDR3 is CASSLIYPAEAFF.